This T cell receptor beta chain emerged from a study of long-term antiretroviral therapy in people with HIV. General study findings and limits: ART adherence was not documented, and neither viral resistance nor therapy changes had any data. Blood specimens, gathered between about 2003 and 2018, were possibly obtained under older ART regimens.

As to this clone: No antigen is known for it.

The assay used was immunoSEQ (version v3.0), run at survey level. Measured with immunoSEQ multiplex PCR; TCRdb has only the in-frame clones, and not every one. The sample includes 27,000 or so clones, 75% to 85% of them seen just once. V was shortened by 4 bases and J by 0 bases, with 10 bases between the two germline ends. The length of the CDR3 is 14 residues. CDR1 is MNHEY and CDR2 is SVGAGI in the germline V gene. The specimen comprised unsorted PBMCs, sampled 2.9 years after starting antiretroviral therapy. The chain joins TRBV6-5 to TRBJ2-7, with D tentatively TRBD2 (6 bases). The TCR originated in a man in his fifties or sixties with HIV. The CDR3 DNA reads TGTGCCAGCAGTTTGGGACTTCACTCCTACGAGCAGTACTTC. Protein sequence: CASSLGLHSYEQYF.